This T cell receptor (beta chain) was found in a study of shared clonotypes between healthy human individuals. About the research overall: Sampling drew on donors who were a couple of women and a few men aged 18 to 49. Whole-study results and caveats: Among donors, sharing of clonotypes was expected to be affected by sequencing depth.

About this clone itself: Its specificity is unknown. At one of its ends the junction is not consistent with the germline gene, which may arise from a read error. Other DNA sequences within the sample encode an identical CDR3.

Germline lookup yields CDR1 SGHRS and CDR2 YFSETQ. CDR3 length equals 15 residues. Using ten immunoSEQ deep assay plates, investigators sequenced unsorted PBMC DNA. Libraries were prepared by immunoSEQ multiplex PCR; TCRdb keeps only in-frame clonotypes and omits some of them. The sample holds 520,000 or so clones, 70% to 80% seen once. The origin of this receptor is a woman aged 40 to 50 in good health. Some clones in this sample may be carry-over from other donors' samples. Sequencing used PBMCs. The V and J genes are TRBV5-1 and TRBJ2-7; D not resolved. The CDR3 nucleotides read TGCGCCAGCAGCTGGGAAGCTACAGTTACCTACGAGCAGTACTTT. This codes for CASSWEATVTYEQYF.